The clone carrying this T cell receptor (beta chain) has at least ten counts. Its antigen remains unidentified. Time point: newly diagnosed GD, antithyroid drugs for less than 3 months. Researchers made the TCR library from RNA that was extracted from PBMCs. Trimming removed 0 bases from V and 4 bases from J, with 12 bases in between. Germline V gene sequence: CDR1 MNHNY, CDR2 SVGAGI (reference sequence). This CDR3 has 15 amino acids. TCR beta libraries were built with iRepertoire HTBI primers and Arm-PCR of CDR3 regions. In TCRdb, the multiplex PCR reads were re-called with MiXCR into one record per CDR3 protein. The sample yields about 440,000 distinct CDR3 sequences, under 15% seen once. This entry is derived from a study of regulatory T cells in long-lasting Graves disease. General study findings and limits: TCR diversity was lower in persistent Graves' patients than in newly diagnosed ones.

The same data also went into a second study, on T cells in Graves' hyperthyroidism and ophthalmopathy.

This sample comprised peripheral blood mononuclear cells (PBMCs), obtained at new diagnosis, from a patient treated with antithyroid drugs. This chain connects TRBV6-6 to TRBJ1-1; perhaps TRBD1 as D (5 bases). This TCR was sampled from a woman in her thirties with Graves disease. The CDR3: CASSYSGPGGTEAFF. The CDR3 nucleotides read TGTGCCAGCAGTTACTCGGGCCCCGGGGGCACTGAAGCTTTCTTT.